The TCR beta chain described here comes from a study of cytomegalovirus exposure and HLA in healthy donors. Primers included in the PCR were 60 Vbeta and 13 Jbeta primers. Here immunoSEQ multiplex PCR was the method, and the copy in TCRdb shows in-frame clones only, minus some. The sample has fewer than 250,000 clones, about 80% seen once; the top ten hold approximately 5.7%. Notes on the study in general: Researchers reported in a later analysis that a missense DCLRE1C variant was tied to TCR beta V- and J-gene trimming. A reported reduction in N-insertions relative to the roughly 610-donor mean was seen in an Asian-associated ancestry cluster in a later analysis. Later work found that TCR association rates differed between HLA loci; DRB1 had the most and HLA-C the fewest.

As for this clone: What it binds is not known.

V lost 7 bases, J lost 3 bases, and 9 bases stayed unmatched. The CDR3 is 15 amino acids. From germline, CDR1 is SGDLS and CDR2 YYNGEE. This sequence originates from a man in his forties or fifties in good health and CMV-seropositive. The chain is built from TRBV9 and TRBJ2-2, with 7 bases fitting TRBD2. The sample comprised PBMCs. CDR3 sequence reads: CASESLGLHTGELFF. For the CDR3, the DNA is TGTGCCAGCGAATCTCTGGGACTACACACCGGGGAGCTGTTTTTT.